This TCR beta chain is drawn from a study of OX40 agonist ivuxolimab in advanced cancers. On this clone: Its cognate antigen is unknown.

Study-wide findings and caveats: On average, CD8+ T cells showed a greater number of expanded clones than CD4+.

TCRdb's table, derived via immunoSEQ multiplex PCR, lists solely in-frame clones and lacks some. The sample consists of around 58,000 clones, around 89% of them appearing once. The specimen comprised CD4+ or CD8+ T cells sorted from blood, sampled in a trial of the OX40 agonist ivuxolimab. The receptor was isolated from an adult with an advanced solid tumor such as melanoma, head and neck, liver or kidney cancer.

The CDR3 nucleotides read TGTGCCAGCAGTTCCACTGGTACCGAGCAGTACTTC. This translates into CASSSTGTEQYF. The rearrangement links TRBV28 to TRBJ2-7; D remains ambiguous. Germline CDR1 reads MDHEN; CDR2 reads SYDVKM. The CDR3 is 12 amino acids. Trimming left V 4 bases short and J 6 bases short, with 10 bases between.